This record covers a single TCR beta chain. This entry belongs to a study of blood T cell repertoires in COVID-19. The overall study: PBMCs, B-cell-depleted T cells, or T cells were the source of the cDNA or gDNA that made up the material.

The junction had 8 bases not matched to a gene; V was cut back by 7 bases and J by 4 bases. Looked up from germline, CDR1 is SEHNR and CDR2 is FQNEAQ (reference sequence). This CDR3 is built from 16 residues. Only in-frame clones appear in the TCRdb table, and some are missing; sequencing was by immunoSEQ multiplex PCR. Here the sample spans about 98,000 clones, almost 80% being singletons. Sequencing was done on a sample of peripheral blood. The receptor comes from a man in his 60s with active or convalescent COVID-19. V is TRBV7-9 and J is TRBJ1-6, with TRBD1 matching 9 bases. CDR3 amino acids: CASTTGGAIYNSPLHF. The CDR3 DNA follows: TGTGCCAGCACGACAGGGGGAGCCATTTATAATTCACCCCTCCACTTT. Complete variable domain (other parts from reference TRBV7-9 and TRBJ1-6): DTGVSQNPRHKITKRGQNVTFRCDPISEHNRLYWYRQTLGQGPEFLTYFQNEAQLEKSRLLSDRFSAERPKGSFSTLEIQRTEQGDSAMYLCASTTGGAIYNSPLHFGNGTRLTVT.